This entry lists 26 T cell receptor beta chains sequenced from one sample in a study of T-cell reconstitution after alpha-beta-depleted transplantation in children. For TCRbeta, the library was prepared with unique molecular identifiers. MiXCR, run by TCRdb on the PCR reads, gives a single entry per CDR3 protein. The top ten clones hold approximately 2% of a sample with hundreds of thousands of distinct CDR3 sequences, 13% of them seen once. The material sequenced was PBMCs, mostly from graft donor cells, taken 360 days after TCRalphabeta/CD19-depleted stem cell transplant. The receptors derive from a male patient younger than 18 who had a stem cell transplant for acute myeloid leukemia, so the T cells may come from the graft donor.

This clonotype was observed many times. The chain recombines TRBV5-1 with TRBJ1-3; 7 bases align to TRBD1. Germline V lookup: CDR1 SGHRS, CDR2 YFSETQ. This CDR3 region has 15 residues. The V segment lost 3 bases and the J segment 0 bases; nucleotides outside the gene matches: 3. The CDR3 region has the DNA TGCGCCAGCAGCTCCACAGGGGTCTCTGGAAACACCATATATTTT. Its translation is CASSSTGVSGNTIYF. The entire variable domain, with the rest obtained from reference TRBV5-1 and TRBJ1-3, is as follows: KAGVTQTPRYLIKTRGQQVTLSCSPISGHRSVSWYQQTPGQGLQFLFEYFSETQRNKGNFPGRFSGRQFSNSRSEMNVSTLELGDSALYLCASSSTGVSGNTIYFGEGSWLTVV.

The chain joins TRBV27 to TRBJ2-3, with 7 bases lining up with TRBD2. Trimming took 7 bases from V and 2 from J; bases not matched to a gene: 15. The CDR3 runs to 17 residues. Germline CDR1 and CDR2: MNHEY and SMNVEV (reference sequence). CDR3 loop: CASTNLRASGITDTQYF. Here the CDR3 DNA reads TGTGCCAGCACAAACCTCCGGGCTAGCGGTATCACAGATACGCAGTATTTT.

The chain carries TRBV4-3 and TRBJ2-1; 9 bases map to TRBD2. In germline, CDR1 is LGHNA, CDR2 YSLEER. CDR3 length: 16 amino acids. Unmatched junction bases numbered 9, after V lost 2 bases and J lost 7 bases. CDR3 protein: CASSQLDFSGSNEQFF. CDR3 in DNA: TGCGCCAGCAGCCAATTAGACTTTAGCGGGAGTAATGAGCAGTTCTTC.

The chain employs TRBV11-2 and TRBJ2-7; a weak D match, TRBD1 (6 bases). CDR1 SGHAT and CDR2 FQNNGV come from the germline V gene. Trimming pared 5 bases from V and 4 bases from J, leaving 15 bases between. This CDR3 is 14 amino acids long. Written as DNA, the CDR3 is TGTGCCAGCAGCAGACCGGGACACTTATACGAGCAGTACTTC. Translation: CASSRPGHLYEQYF.

The rearrangement joins TRBV24-1 to TRBJ2-5; D is perhaps TRBD2 (5 bases). Trimming pared 2 bases from V and 5 bases from J, leaving 14 bases between. Germline CDR1 KGHDR, CDR2 SFDVKD. The CDR3 is made up of 15 amino acids. In DNA form, the CDR3 reads TGTGCCACCAGTGATTCGGGAACGATCTTGGAGACCCAGTACTTC. Encoded protein: CATSDSGTILETQYF.

This clonotype has more than one count but fewer than ten. J is TRBJ2-6 and V is TRBV28, with 10 positions matching TRBD2. The germline V gene encodes CDR1 MDHEN and CDR2 SYDVKM. V lost 3 bases to trimming and J lost 3 bases; unmatched junction nucleotides: 8. The CDR3 contains 18 residues. CDR3: CASSFEGLAGDGANVLTF. CDR3 bases: TGTGCCAGCAGTTTTGAAGGGCTAGCGGGAGATGGGGCCAACGTCCTGACTTTC.

The genes are TRBV6-5 and TRBJ1-2; TRBD1 agrees at 12 bases. Looked up from germline, CDR1 is MNHEY and CDR2 is SVGAGI. The CDR3 is 16 amino acids. V gave up 2 bases and J gave up 3 bases; unmatched junction bases: 4. CDR3 in amino acids: CASSYGGTGGHYGYTF. Written as DNA, the CDR3 is TGTGCCAGCAGTTACGGGGGGACAGGGGGCCACTATGGCTACACCTTC.

The chain uses TRBV7-2 and TRBJ2-7; 7 bases are a match to TRBD2. V lost 1 base, J lost 4 bases, and 4 bases stayed unmatched. This CDR3 comprises 14 residues. Germline CDR1 SGHTA, CDR2 FQGNSA. The CDR3 loop is CASSLGGGEYEQYF. The CDR3 bases are TGTGCCAGCAGCTTAGGGGGGGGTGAATACGAGCAGTACTTC.

V is TRBV4-3 and J is TRBJ1-1; D ambiguous. The CDR3 spans 17 residues. Per the germline V gene, CDR1 is LGHNA and CDR2 is YSLEER. The V gene lost 1 base and the J gene lost 1 base, with 16 bases spanning the gap. This CDR3 is CASSQGPRWAGNTEAFF. The CDR3 DNA is TGCGCCAGCAGCCAAGGCCCACGTTGGGCGGGGAACACTGAAGCTTTCTTT.

A few counts support this clonotype. This chain joins TRBV15 and TRBJ2-7; a possible D gene is TRBD1 (6 bases). CDR1 is LNHNV and CDR2 is YYDKDF in the germline V gene (reference sequence). The CDR3 contains 13 residues. Trimming stripped 6 bases from V and 0 bases from J, with 9 bases between. CDR3 bases: TGTGCCACCAGGGGGGCCTTCTCCTACGAGCAGTACTTC. Its translation: CATRGAFSYEQYF. The variable domain in full, with the rest retrieved from reference TRBV15 and TRBJ2-7, is DAMVIQNPRYQVTQFGKPVTLSCSQTLNHNVMYWYQQKSSQAPKLLFHYYDKDFNNEADTPDNFQSRRPNTSFCFLDIRSPGLGDTAMYLCATRGAFSYEQYFGPGTRLTVT.

The V call is TRBV28, the J call TRBJ2-2; 9 nucleotides match TRBD2. The CDR3 extends over 17 amino acids. Trimming removed 5 bases from V and 4 bases from J; junction bases left unmatched: 11. Germline lookup yields CDR1 MDHEN and CDR2 SYDVKM. In DNA form, the CDR3 reads TGTGCCAGCAGTCCCCCAGATAGCGGGAGTGGCACCGGGGAGCTGTTTTTT. Amino acids: CASSPPDSGSGTGELFF.

The chain uses TRBV2 and TRBJ2-1; D ambiguous. From germline, CDR1 is SNHLY and CDR2 FYNNEI. This CDR3 is built from 11 residues. V was pared by 2 bases and J by 10 bases, with 6 bases between. The CDR3 DNA sequence: TGTGCCAGCAGTGAAACGCTCGAGCAGTTCTTC. Its translation: CASSETLEQFF.

This clonotype was found a few times. The chain couples TRBV28 to TRBJ1-1; 9 bases align to TRBD1. The germline CDR1 and CDR2 sequences are MDHEN and SYDVKM. This CDR3 has 19 residues. J was trimmed by 0 bases and V by 3 bases; bases with no gene match: 14. CDR3 amino acids: CASSFRDRAHQLMNTEAFF. CDR3 DNA: TGTGCCAGCAGTTTTCGGGACAGGGCCCACCAACTCATGAACACTGAAGCTTTCTTT.

A remark on this clonotype: A much larger clone sits a single nucleotide away, making a read error possible. V usage is TRBV12-3 or TRBV12-4 and J usage is TRBJ2-7, with 9 bases lining up with TRBD1. The CDR3 is 14 amino acids. CDR3 protein: CSSSSRQGAYEQYF. Written as DNA, the CDR3 is TGTTCCAGCAGTTCTAGACAGGGGGCCTACGAGCAGTACTTC.

V and J are TRBV6-5 and TRBJ1-5, with D possibly TRBD1 on 6 matching bases. V lost 2 bases and J lost 7, with 9 bases in between. This CDR3 spans 13 amino acids. Looked up from germline, CDR1 is MNHEY and CDR2 is SVGAGI. CDR3 nucleotides: TGTGCCAGCAGTTACGTCAGGGGACAGCCCCAGCATTTT. Translating it yields CASSYVRGQPQHF.

This clonotype was seen repeatedly, ten times or more. The V gene is TRBV4-2, the J gene TRBJ1-5; D gene unclear. The CDR3 length is 16 residues. Germline CDR1 reads LGHNA; CDR2 reads YNFKEQ. The ends were cut back, 0 bases at V and 0 bases at J, with 9 bases in the middle. CDR3 sequence (DNA): TGTGCCAGCAGCCAAGAGGTGCCCTATAGCAATCAGCCCCAGCATTTT. It codes for CASSQEVPYSNQPQHF.

The J gene is TRBJ2-3, the V gene TRBV18; D perhaps matches TRBD2 (6 bases). The V gene lost 2 bases and the J gene lost 2 bases, with 11 bases spanning the gap. The CDR3 sequence is 15 residues long. Germline V gene data show CDR1 as KGHSH and CDR2 as LQKENI. The CDR3 spells CASSPVSGNTDTQYF. The CDR3 coding sequence is TGTGCCAGCTCACCAGTTAGCGGAAACACAGATACGCAGTATTTT.

The V and J genes are TRBV11-2 and TRBJ2-7, with 8 bases fitting TRBD2. J lost 0 bases, V lost 2 bases, and 12 bases had no gene match. Germline V CDR1 and CDR2: SGHAT, FQNNGV. This CDR3 spans 18 amino acids. CDR3 DNA sequence: TGTGCCAGCAGCTTATCTTGGACTAGCCGAGCGCCCTCCTACGAGCAGTACTTC. It encodes CASSLSWTSRAPSYEQYF.

This clonotype was seen only a few times. This chain joins TRBV6-2 or TRBV6-3 and TRBJ2-6; D is ambiguous. The CDR3 loop spans 15 amino acids. Germline V gives CDR1 MNHEY, CDR2 SVGEGT. V was shortened by 6 bases and J by 1 base, with 10 bases between the two germline ends. CDR3 protein: CASRLTPSGANVLTF. CDR3 nucleotides: TGTGCCAGCAGGTTGACACCGTCTGGGGCCAACGTCCTGACTTTC.

This clonotype was picked up a small number of times. The J gene is TRBJ2-5, the V gene TRBV14, with 13 bases aligning to TRBD2. The J segment lost 5 bases and the V segment lost 4 bases, leaving 4 bases of the junction unmatched. The CDR3 is 15 residues long. The V gene's germline CDR1 is SGHDN and CDR2 FVKESK. The CDR3 protein is CASSLLAGGLETQYF. The CDR3, as DNA: TGTGCCAGCAGCCTACTAGCGGGAGGGTTGGAGACCCAGTACTTC.

V is TRBV15 and J is TRBJ2-7; maybe TRBD2 (7 bases). The germline V gene has CDR1 LNHNV and CDR2 YYDKDF (reference sequence). The V end lost 0 bases, the J end lost 5 bases, and 23 bases lay between the germline ends. The CDR3 contains 18 residues. The CDR3 loop is CATSRDLPGGPPVDEQYF. DNA for the CDR3: TGTGCCACCAGCAGAGATCTTCCGGGGGGCCCACCTGTCGACGAGCAGTACTTC.

In its sample, this clonotype was seen many times. The chain joins TRBV11-3 to TRBJ2-1, with 11 bases fitting TRBD2. V shed 5 bases, J shed 2 bases, and the junction held 5 bases outside the gene matches. In germline, CDR1 is SGHNT, CDR2 YENEEA. The CDR3 sequence is 16 residues long. CDR3 nucleotide sequence: TGTGCCAGCAGCCCGCCGGGACTAGCGGCCTACAATGAGCAGTTCTTC. It codes for CASSPPGLAAYNEQFF.

This clonotype was picked up a small number of times. The genes are TRBV29-1 and TRBJ2-1; the D gene could be TRBD1 or TRBD2 (6 bases each). Trimming stripped 8 bases from V and 3 bases from J, with 14 bases between. Germline V CDR1 and CDR2: SQVTM, ANQGSEA. The CDR3 is 13 amino acids. The CDR3 DNA sequence: TGCAGCATACTACAGGGACTCTACAATGAGCAGTTCTTC. It codes for CSILQGLYNEQFF.

This clonotype has more than one count but fewer than ten. This chain joins TRBV7-7 and TRBJ2-5, with 10 bases matching TRBD2. The CDR3 runs to 13 residues. The germline CDR1 and CDR2 sequences are SSHAT and FNYEAQ (reference sequence). The CDR3 bases are TGTGCTAAAGCGGGAGGGCCTGGGGAGACCCAGTACTTC. This codes for CAKAGGPGETQYF. The whole variable domain, remainder taken from reference TRBV7-7 and TRBJ2-5, is GAGVSQSPRYKVTKRGQDVTLRCDPISSHATLYWYQQALGQGPEFLTYFNYEAQPDKSGLPSDRFSAERPEGSISTLTIQRTEQRDSAMYRCAKAGGPGETQYFGPGTRLLVL.

This clonotype was seen at least ten times. The chain links TRBV7-9 to TRBJ2-2; D possibly corresponds to TRBD1 (6 bases). V dropped 10 bases and J dropped 8 bases, with 20 bases sitting between them. Germline CDR1 SEHNR, CDR2 FQNEAQ (reference sequence). This CDR3 has 14 residues. In DNA form, the CDR3 reads TGTGCCACCAATGGGGGCCCTTTGATGGGGGAGCTGTTTTTT. This codes for CATNGGPLMGELFF.

The chain has TRBV5-1 and TRBJ2-7; a possible D gene is TRBD2 (5 bases). This CDR3 is built from 14 residues. The germline V gene has CDR1 SGHRS and CDR2 YFSETQ. The ends were cut back, 6 bases at V and 1 base at J, with 14 bases in the middle. This chain's CDR3 is CASTPSSESYEQYF. The DNA of the CDR3 is TGCGCCAGCACCCCGAGTAGCGAATCCTACGAGCAGTACTTC.